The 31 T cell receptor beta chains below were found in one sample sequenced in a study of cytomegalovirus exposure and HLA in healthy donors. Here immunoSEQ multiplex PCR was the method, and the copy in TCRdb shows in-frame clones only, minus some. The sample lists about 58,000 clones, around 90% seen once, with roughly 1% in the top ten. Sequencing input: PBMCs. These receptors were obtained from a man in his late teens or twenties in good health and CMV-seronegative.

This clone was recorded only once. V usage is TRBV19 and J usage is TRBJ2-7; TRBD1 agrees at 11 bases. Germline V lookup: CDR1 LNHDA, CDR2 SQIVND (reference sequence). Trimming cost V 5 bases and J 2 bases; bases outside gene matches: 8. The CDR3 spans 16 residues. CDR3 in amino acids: CASSLGQGARAYEQYF. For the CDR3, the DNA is TGTGCCAGTAGTCTCGGACAGGGGGCGCGGGCCTACGAGCAGTACTTC.

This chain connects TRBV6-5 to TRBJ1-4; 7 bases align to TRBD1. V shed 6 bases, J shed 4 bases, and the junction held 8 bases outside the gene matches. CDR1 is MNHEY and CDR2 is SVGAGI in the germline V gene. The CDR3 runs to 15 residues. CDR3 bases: TGTGCCAGCAGACCTAGACAGGGCTTTAATGAAAAACTGTTTTTT. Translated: CASRPRQGFNEKLFF.

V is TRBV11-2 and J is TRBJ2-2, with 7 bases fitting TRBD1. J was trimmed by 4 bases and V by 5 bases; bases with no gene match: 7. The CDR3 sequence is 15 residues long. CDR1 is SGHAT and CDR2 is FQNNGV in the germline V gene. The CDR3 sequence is CASSRLQGSTGELFF. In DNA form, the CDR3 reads TGTGCCAGCAGCCGATTACAGGGGAGCACCGGGGAGCTGTTTTTT.

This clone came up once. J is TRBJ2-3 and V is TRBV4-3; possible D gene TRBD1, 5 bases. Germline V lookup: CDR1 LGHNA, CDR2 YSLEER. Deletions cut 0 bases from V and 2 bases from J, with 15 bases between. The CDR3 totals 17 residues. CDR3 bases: TGCGCCAGCAGCCAAGATTTACTTAGGACAACCACAGATACGCAGTATTTT. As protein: CASSQDLLRTTTDTQYF.

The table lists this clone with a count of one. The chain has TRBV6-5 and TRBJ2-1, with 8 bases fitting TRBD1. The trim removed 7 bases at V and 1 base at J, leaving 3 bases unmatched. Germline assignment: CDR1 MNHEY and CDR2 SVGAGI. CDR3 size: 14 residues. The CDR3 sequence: CASTWTGSYNEQFF. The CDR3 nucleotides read TGTGCCAGCACCTGGACAGGGTCCTACAATGAGCAGTTCTTC.

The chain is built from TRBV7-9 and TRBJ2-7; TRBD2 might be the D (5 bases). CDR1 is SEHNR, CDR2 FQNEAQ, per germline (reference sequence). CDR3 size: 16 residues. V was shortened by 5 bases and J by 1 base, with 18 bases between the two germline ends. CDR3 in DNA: TGTGCCAGCAGCCCAAAACGTAGCGACCAATCCTACGAGCAGTACTTC. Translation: CASSPKRSDQSYEQYF. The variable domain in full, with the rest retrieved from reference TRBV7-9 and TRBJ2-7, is DTGVSQNPRHKITKRGQNVTFRCDPISEHNRLYWYRQTLGQGPEFLTYFQNEAQLEKSRLLSDRFSAERPKGSFSTLEIQRTEQGDSAMYLCASSPKRSDQSYEQYFGPGTRLTVT.

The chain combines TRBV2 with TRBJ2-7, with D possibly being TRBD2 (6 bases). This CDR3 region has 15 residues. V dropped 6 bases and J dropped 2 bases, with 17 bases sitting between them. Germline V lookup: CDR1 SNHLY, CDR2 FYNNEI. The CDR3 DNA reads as TGTGCCAGCAGCGGCGGGACCGGGAGTCCCTACGAGCAGTACTTC. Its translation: CASSGGTGSPYEQYF.

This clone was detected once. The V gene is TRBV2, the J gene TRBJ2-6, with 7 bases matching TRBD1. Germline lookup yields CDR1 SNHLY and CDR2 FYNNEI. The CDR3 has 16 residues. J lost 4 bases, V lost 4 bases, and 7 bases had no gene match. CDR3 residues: CASSVEGAGGANVLTF. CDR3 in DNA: TGTGCCAGCAGTGTAGAGGGGGCGGGCGGGGCCAACGTCCTGACTTTC.

CDR3: CASSGPSGSSGEQFF. The CDR3 nucleotides read TGTGCCAGCAGTGGCCCTTCGGGGTCGTCCGGTGAGCAGTTCTTC. The chain is built from TRBV2 and TRBJ2-1, with D perhaps matching TRBD2 (5 bases). Trimming stripped 4 bases from V and 9 bases from J, with 19 bases between. Germline V gene data show CDR1 as SNHLY and CDR2 as FYNNEI. The CDR3 consists of 15 residues.

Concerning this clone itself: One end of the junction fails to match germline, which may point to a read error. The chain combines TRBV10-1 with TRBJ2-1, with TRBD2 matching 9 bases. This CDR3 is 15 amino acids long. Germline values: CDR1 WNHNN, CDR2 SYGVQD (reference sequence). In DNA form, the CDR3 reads TGCGCCACCAGTTGGTTAGCGGGAGCTCGGGACGAGCAGTTCTTC. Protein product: CATSWLAGARDEQFF.

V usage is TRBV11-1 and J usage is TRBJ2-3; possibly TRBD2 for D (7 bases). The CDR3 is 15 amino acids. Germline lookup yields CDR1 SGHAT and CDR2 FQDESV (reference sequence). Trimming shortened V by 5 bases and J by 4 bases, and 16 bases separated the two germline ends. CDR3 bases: TGTGCCAGCAGCCGGGGGAGGGAGGGGGCAGATACGCAGTATTTT. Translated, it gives CASSRGREGADTQYF.

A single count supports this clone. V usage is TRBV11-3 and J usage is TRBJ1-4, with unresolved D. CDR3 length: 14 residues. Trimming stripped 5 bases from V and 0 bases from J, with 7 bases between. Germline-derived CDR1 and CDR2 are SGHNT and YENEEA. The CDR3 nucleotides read TGTGCCAGCAGCCCGGTGGCAACTAATGAAAAACTGTTTTTT. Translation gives CASSPVATNEKLFF. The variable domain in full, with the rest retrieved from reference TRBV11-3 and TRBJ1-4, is EAGVVQSPRYKIIEKKQPVAFWCNPISGHNTLYWYLQNLGQGPELLIRYENEEAVDDSQLPKDRFSAERLKGVDSTLKIQPAELGDSAVYLCASSPVATNEKLFFGSGTQLSVL.

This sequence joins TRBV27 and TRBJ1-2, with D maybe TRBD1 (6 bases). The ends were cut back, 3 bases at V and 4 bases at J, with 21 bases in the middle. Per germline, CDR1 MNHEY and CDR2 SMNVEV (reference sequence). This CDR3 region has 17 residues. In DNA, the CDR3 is TGTGCCAGCAGTTTCTCGCTCCTGGGCGGGGGCGGCTATGGCTACACCTTC. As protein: CASSFSLLGGGGYGYTF.

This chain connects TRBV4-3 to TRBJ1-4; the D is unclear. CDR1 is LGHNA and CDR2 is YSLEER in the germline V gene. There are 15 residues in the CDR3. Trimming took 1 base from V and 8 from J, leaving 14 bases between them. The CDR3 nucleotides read TGCGCCAGCAGCCAAGGGAGGGTGTACTCCGAAAAACTGTTTTTT. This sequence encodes CASSQGRVYSEKLFF.

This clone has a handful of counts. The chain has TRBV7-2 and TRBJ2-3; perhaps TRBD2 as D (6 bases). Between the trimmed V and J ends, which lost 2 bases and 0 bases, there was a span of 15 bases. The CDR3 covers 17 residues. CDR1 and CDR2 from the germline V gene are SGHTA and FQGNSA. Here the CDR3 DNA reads TGTGCCAGCAGCTTAACCCACCGCGGGGCTAGCACAGATACGCAGTATTTT. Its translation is CASSLTHRGASTDTQYF.

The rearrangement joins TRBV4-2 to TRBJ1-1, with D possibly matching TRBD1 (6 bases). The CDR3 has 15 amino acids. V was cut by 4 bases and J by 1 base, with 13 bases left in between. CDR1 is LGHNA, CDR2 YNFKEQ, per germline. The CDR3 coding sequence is TGTGCCAGCAGCCTACGCGAGACAGGGAACACTGAAGCTTTCTTT. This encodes CASSLRETGNTEAFF.

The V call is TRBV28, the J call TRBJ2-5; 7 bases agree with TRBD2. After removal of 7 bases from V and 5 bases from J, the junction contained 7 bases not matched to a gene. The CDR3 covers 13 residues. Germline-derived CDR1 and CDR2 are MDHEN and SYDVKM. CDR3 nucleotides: TGTGCCAGCACCTCTTGGGAGGGGGAGACCCAGTACTTC. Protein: CASTSWEGETQYF.

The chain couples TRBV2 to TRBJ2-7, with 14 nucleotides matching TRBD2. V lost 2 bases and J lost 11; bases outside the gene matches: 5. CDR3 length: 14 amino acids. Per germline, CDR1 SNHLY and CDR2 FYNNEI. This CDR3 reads CASSEMTSGRAEYF. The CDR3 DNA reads TGTGCCAGCAGTGAAATGACTAGCGGGAGGGCGGAGTACTTC. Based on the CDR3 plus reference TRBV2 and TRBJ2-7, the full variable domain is EPEVTQTPSHQVTQMGQEVILRCVPISNHLYFYWYRQILGQKVEFLVSFYNNEISEKSEIFDDQFSVERPDGSNFTLKIRSTKLEDSAMYFCASSEMTSGRAEYFGPGTRLTVT.

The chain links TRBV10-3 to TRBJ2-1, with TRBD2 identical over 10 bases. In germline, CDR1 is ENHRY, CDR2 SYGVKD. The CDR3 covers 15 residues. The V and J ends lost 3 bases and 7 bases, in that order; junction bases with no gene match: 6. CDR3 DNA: TGTGCCATCAGTGATGGAGCGGGAGGGATTAATGAGCAGTTCTTC. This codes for CAISDGAGGINEQFF.

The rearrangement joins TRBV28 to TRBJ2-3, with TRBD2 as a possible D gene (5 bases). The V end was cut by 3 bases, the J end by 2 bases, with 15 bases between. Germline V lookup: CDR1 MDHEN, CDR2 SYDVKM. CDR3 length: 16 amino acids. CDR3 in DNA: TGTGCCAGCAGTTTGCTGGAACTAGGGAACACAGATACGCAGTATTTT. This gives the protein CASSLLELGNTDTQYF.

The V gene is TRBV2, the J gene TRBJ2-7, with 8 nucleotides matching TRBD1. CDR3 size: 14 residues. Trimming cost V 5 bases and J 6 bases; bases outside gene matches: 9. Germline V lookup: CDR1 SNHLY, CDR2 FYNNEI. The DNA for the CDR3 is TGTGCCAGCAGTAAACAGGGGGTATCCGTCGAGCAGTACTTC. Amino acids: CASSKQGVSVEQYF. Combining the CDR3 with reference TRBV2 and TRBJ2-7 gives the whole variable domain EPEVTQTPSHQVTQMGQEVILRCVPISNHLYFYWYRQILGQKVEFLVSFYNNEISEKSEIFDDQFSVERPDGSNFTLKIRSTKLEDSAMYFCASSKQGVSVEQYFGPGTRLTVT.

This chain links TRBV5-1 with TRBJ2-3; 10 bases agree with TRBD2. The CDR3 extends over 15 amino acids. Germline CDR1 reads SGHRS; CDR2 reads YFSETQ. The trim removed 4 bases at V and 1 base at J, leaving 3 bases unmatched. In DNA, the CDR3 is TGCGCCAGCAGCGAAGGGACTAGCGGCACAGATACGCAGTATTTT. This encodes CASSEGTSGTDTQYF.

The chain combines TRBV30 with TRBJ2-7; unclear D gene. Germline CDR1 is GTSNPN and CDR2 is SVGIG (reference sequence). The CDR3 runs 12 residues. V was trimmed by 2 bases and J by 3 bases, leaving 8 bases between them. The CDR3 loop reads CAWSRRSYEQYF. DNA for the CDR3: TGTGCCTGGAGTCGACGGAGCTACGAGCAGTACTTC.

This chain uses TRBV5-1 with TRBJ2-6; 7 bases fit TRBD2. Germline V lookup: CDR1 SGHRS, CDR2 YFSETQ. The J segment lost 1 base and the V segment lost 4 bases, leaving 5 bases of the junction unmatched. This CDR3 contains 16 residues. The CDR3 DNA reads TGCGCCAGCAGCGGGAGGGTCGGATCTGGGGCCAACGTCCTGACTTTC. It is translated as CASSGRVGSGANVLTF.

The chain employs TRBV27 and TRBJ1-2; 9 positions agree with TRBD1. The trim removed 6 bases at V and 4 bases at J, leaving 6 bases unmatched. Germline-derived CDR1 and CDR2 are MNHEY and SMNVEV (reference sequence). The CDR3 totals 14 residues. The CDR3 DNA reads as TGTGCCAGCAGGGGACAGGGTTCGGGCTATGGCTACACCTTC. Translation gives CASRGQGSGYGYTF.

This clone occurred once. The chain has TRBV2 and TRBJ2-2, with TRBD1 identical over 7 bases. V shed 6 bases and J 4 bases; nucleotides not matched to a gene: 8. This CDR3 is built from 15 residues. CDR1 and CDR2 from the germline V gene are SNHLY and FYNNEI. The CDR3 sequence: CASRPTGLATGELFF. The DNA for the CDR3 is TGTGCCAGCAGGCCGACAGGGTTGGCCACCGGGGAGCTGTTTTTT.

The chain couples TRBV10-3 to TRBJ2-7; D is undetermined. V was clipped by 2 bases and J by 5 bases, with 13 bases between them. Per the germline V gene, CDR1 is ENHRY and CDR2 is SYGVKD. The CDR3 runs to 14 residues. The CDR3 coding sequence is TGTGCCATCAGTGAGCGAAACGATGCGGACGAGCAGTACTTC. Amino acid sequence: CAISERNDADEQYF.

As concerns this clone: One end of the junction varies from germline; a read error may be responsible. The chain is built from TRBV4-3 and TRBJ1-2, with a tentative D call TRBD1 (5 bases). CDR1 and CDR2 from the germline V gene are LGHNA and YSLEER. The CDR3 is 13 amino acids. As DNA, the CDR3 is TGCGCCAGCAGCCAAGTCTGGGGGGACCGTCTTCTCTTC. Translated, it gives CASSQVWGDRLLF.

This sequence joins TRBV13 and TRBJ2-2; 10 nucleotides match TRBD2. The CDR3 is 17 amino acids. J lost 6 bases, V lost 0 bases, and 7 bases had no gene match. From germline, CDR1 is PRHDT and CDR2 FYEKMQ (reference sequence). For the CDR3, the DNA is TGTGCCAGCAGCTTAGGTCATCCTAGCGGGAGTTCCGGGGAGCTGTTTTTT. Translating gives CASSLGHPSGSSGELFF.

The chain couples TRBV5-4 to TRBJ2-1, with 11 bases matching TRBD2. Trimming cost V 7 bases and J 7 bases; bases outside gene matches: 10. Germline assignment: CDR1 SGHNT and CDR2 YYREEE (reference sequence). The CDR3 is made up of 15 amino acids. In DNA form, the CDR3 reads TGTGCCAGCGGACGTAGCGGGAGGGCCGATAATGAGCAGTTCTTC. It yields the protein CASGRSGRADNEQFF.

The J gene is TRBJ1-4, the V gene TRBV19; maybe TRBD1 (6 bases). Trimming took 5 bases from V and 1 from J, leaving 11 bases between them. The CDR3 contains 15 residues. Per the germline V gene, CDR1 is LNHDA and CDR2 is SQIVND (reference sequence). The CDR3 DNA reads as TGTGCCAGTAGTCCATCGACAGGAACTAATGAAAAACTGTTTTTT. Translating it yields CASSPSTGTNEKLFF.